Listed below are T cell receptor beta chains from one sample, sequenced in a study of blood T cell repertoires in COVID-19. Clones were sequenced by immunoSEQ multiplex PCR, and TCRdb holds only the in-frame ones, with some missing. In the table there are 250,000 to 400,000 clones, around 87% of which are singletons. What was sequenced was peripheral blood. The receptor source for this set is a man aged 50-60 years with active or convalescent COVID-19. The CDR3 runs from the conserved cysteine through the conserved F or W. The order of the fields is V gene, J gene, clone size, D gene, CDR3 protein, CDR3 DNA. The D gene is left open where the match is weak. Clone size, where shown, is once, few, many, or a class for clones that have expanded.

>TRBV5-1|TRBJ1-1|NA|NA
CASSFQEETEAFF
TGCGCCAGCAGCTTCCAGGAGGAGACTGAAGCTTTCTTT
>TRBV30|TRBJ2-3|NA|TRBD1
CAWGQGTDTQYF
TGTGCCTGGGGACAGGGCACAGATACGCAGTATTTT
>TRBV28|TRBJ2-7|NA|TRBD1
CASSPPGQGAYYEQYF
TGTGCCAGCAGTCCTCCAGGACAGGGGGCTTACTACGAGCAGTACTTC
>TRBV19|TRBJ1-3|NA|NA
CASRPGQTGNTIYF
TGTGCCAGTAGACCAGGGCAGACTGGAAACACCATATATTTT
>TRBV9|TRBJ2-1|NA|TRBD2
CASSVDPSGVNEQFF
TGTGCCAGCAGCGTAGATCCTAGCGGGGTAAATGAGCAGTTCTTC
>TRBV4-1|TRBJ1-2|NA|TRBD1
CASSRGTGGYYGYTF
TGCGCCAGCAGCCGAGGGACAGGGGGTTACTATGGCTACACCTTC
>TRBV12-3/TRBV12-4|TRBJ1-3|NA|NA
CASSLGQQNTIYF
TGTGCCAGCAGTTTAGGGCAACAAAACACCATATATTTT
>TRBV6-6|TRBJ2-5|NA|TRBD2
CASNPGGGTQYF
TGTGCCAGCAACCCGGGAGGGGGGACCCAGTACTTC
>TRBV6-2/TRBV6-3|TRBJ2-5|NA|NA
CASSPQRGGLETQYF
TGTGCCAGCAGTCCCCAGAGGGGGGGGTTGGAGACCCAGTACTTC
>TRBV7-2|TRBJ2-7|NA|NA
CASSFARGEYEQYF
TGTGCCAGCAGCTTTGCCCGGGGAGAGTACGAGCAGTACTTC
>TRBV7-9|TRBJ2-1|NA|NA
CASSLEQGVGNEQFF
TGTGCCAGCAGCTTAGAACAGGGAGTGGGGAATGAGCAGTTCTTC
>TRBV2|TRBJ1-1|NA|TRBD1
CASSEQGVAEAFF
TGTGCCAGCAGCGAACAGGGGGTCGCTGAAGCTTTCTTT
>TRBV7-9|TRBJ2-7|NA|NA
CASSPGGGIRGSYEQYF
TGTGCCAGCAGCCCGGGGGGTGGCATAAGGGGGTCCTACGAGCAGTACTTC
>TRBV5-5|TRBJ1-4|once|NA
CASSFQPLDGPEGKLFF
TGTGCCAGCAGCTTCCAACCACTTGACGGCCCGGAGGGCAAACTGTTTTTT
>TRBV5-1|TRBJ1-1|NA|NA
CASSITGETGTEAFF
TGCGCCAGCAGCATTACCGGAGAGACGGGGACTGAAGCTTTCTTT
>TRBV25-1|TRBJ1-6|few|TRBD1
CASRTGTENSPLHF
TGTGCCAGCAGGACCGGGACAGAAAATTCACCCCTCCACTTT
>TRBV6-2/TRBV6-3|TRBJ1-3|NA|TRBD1
CASSRTGTGNTIYF
TGTGCCAGCAGCCGGACAGGGACTGGAAACACCATATATTTT
>TRBV28|TRBJ1-3|NA|NA
CASTELLSGNTIYF
TGTGCCAGCACCGAGCTATTAAGTGGAAACACCATATATTTT
>TRBV10-3|TRBJ2-2|NA|NA
CAISIGVSTGELFF
TGTGCCATCAGTATCGGGGTTAGCACCGGGGAGCTGTTTTTT
>TRBV20-1|TRBJ1-1|NA|NA
CSAQGWTEAFF
TGCAGTGCTCAGGGTTGGACTGAAGCTTTCTTT
>TRBV10-1|TRBJ1-2|NA|NA
CAAPQRADYGYTF
TGCGCCGCCCCTCAGAGGGCGGACTATGGCTACACCTTC
>TRBV19|TRBJ2-3|NA|NA
CASSRRGYSTDTQYF
TGTGCCAGTAGTAGAAGGGGCTACTCCACAGATACGCAGTATTTT
>TRBV7-9|TRBJ2-3|NA|NA
CASSLGTRRGTDTQYF
TGTGCCAGCAGCTTAGGGACTCGGAGGGGCACAGATACGCAGTATTTT
>TRBV4-1|TRBJ2-7|NA|TRBD2
CASSQDSRIAGPVNEQYF
TGCGCCAGCAGCCAAGATTCCCGGATAGCGGGACCGGTGAACGAGCAGTACTTC
>TRBV5-1|TRBJ2-7|few|NA
CASSLVAQGYEQYF
TGCGCCAGCAGCTTGGTAGCCCAGGGCTACGAGCAGTACTTC
>TRBV7-9|TRBJ2-5|NA|NA
CASSLAGGTQYF
TGTGCCAGCAGCTTAGCCGGGGGGACCCAGTACTTC
>TRBV29-1|TRBJ2-3|once|NA
CSVTGTERTDTQYF
TGCAGCGTAACAGGGACGGAGAGAACAGATACGCAGTATTTT
>TRBV7-3|TRBJ2-1|NA|NA
CASSSVTGSMQFF
TGTGCCAGCAGCTCCGTGACAGGAAGTATGCAGTTCTTC
>TRBV10-3|TRBJ1-2|NA|TRBD1
CAISSRQGGLGYTF
TGTGCCATCAGTTCGCGGCAGGGGGGTTTGGGCTACACCTTC
>TRBV30|TRBJ2-3|NA|NA
CAWSVAGDTQYF
TGTGCCTGGAGTGTGGCCGGGGATACGCAGTATTTT
>TRBV24-1|TRBJ2-3|NA|NA
CATSGGDSNTDTQYF
TGTGCCACCAGTGGAGGAGACAGTAACACAGATACGCAGTATTTT
>TRBV30|TRBJ1-2|NA|NA
CAWSQGNYGYTF
TGTGCCTGGAGCCAGGGAAACTATGGCTACACCTTC
>TRBV12-3/TRBV12-4|TRBJ1-2|NA|NA
CASSLETVGYTF
TGTGCCAGCAGTCTCGAGACAGTCGGCTACACCTTC
>TRBV19|TRBJ2-1|NA|TRBD2
CASSIRIAGGYNEQFF
TGTGCCAGTAGTATTAGGATAGCGGGGGGGTACAATGAGCAGTTCTTC
>TRBV28|TRBJ2-1|NA|TRBD2
CASSPYGTSGYNEQFF
TGTGCCAGCAGCCCCTACGGGACTAGCGGGTACAATGAGCAGTTCTTC
>TRBV7-9|TRBJ1-1|NA|TRBD1
CASSLEGASEAFF
TGTGCCAGCAGCTTAGAGGGGGCGAGTGAAGCTTTCTTT